This paragraph reports one TCR beta chain. This record comes from a study of cytomegalovirus exposure and HLA in healthy donors. Study background: In an earlier analysis, almost 120 million unique TCR beta sequences were found from some 200 million T cells.

Deletions cut 6 bases from V and 1 base from J, with 15 bases between. This CDR3 is 15 amino acids long. Germline loops: CDR1 MNHEY, CDR2 SVGAGI. Both 60 Vbeta primers and 13 Jbeta primers went into the PCR. The method was immunoSEQ multiplex PCR; TCRdb's version includes in-frame clones alone and lacks a portion of them. The sample lists approximately 160,000 clones; 65% to 85% were seen once. The sequence was obtained from a woman aged 45-60 years in good health and CMV-seropositive. The sequenced sample consisted of PBMCs. V and J are TRBV6-5 and TRBJ2-5, with a possible D match to TRBD2 (6 bases). CDR3 sequence: CASSQTFSGQETQYF. Here the CDR3 DNA reads TGTGCCAGCAGCCAAACCTTTAGCGGCCAAGAGACCCAGTACTTC.